This TCR beta chain was sequenced during a study of cytomegalovirus exposure and HLA in healthy donors. Study as a whole: The study placed about four fifths of its approximately 380 genotyped donors in the Caucasian-associated ancestry cluster.

Study observations and caveats: Despite most TCR sequences being rare, some public TCRs occurred in many donors. Specificity of a few CMV-associated chains for CMV antigens was verified in vitro.

The germline CDR1 and CDR2 sequences are MNHEY and SMNVEV (reference sequence). The V end lost 4 bases, the J end lost 6 bases, and 20 bases lay between the germline ends. This CDR3 comprises 16 residues. Each donor was nominally healthy when sampled (though unrecorded immune exposures were likely). As concerns this clone: Its antigen is not known.

The PCR was carried out with 60 Vbeta primers and 13 Jbeta primers. Measured with immunoSEQ multiplex PCR; TCRdb has only the in-frame clones, and not every one. The sample lists around 150,000 clones, roughly 87% seen once, with roughly 4.3% in the top ten. The specimen was PBMCs. V gene TRBV27 combines with J gene TRBJ2-3, with a weak D call TRBD2 (6 bases). The clonotype was recovered from a man aged 50-60 years in good health and CMV-seropositive. The CDR3 sequence is CASSSPLTGGDDTQYF. CDR3 in DNA: TGTGCCAGCAGTTCCCCGTTGACGGGCGGGGACGATACGCAGTATTTT.